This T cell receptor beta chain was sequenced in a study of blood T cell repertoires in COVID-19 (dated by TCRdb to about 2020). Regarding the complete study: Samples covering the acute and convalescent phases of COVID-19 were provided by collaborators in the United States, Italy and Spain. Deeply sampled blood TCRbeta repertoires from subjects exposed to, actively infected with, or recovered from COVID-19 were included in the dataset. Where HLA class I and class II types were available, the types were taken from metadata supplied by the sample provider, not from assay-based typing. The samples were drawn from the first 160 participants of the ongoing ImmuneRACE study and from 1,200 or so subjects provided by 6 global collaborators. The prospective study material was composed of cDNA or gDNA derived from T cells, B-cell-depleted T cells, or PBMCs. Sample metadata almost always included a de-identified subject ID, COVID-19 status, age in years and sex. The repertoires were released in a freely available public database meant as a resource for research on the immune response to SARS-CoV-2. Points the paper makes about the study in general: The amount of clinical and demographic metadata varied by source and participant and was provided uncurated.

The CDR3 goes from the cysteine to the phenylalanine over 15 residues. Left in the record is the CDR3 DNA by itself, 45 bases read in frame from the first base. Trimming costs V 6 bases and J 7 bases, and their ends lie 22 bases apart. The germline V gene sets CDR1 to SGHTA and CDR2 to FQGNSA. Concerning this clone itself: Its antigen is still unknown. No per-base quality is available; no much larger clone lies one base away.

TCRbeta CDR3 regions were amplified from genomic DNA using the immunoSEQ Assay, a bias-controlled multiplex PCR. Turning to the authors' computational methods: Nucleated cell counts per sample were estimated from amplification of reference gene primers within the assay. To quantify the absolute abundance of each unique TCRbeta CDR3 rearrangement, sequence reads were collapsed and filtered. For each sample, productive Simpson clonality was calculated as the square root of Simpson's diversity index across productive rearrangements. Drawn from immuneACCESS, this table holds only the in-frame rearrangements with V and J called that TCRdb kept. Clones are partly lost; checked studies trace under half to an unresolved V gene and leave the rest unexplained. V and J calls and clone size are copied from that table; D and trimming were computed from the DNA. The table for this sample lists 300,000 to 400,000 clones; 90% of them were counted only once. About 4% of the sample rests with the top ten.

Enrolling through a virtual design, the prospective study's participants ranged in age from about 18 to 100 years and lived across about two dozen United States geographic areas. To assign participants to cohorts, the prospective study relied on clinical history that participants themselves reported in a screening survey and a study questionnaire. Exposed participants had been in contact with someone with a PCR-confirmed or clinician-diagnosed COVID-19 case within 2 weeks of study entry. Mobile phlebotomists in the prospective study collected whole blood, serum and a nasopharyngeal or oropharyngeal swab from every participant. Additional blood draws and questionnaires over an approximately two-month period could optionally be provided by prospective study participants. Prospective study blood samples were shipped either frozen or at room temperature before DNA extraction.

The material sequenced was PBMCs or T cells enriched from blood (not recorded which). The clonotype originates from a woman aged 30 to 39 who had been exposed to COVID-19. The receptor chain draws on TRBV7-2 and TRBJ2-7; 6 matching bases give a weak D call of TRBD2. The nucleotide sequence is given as TGTGCCAGCAGTCCCCCCGCGGGACGGCGGGTGGAGCAGTACTTC. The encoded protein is CASSPPAGRRVEQYF. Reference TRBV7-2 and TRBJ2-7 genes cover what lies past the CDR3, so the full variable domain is GAGVSQSPSNKVTEKGKDVELRCDPISGHTALYWYRQSLGQGLEFLIYFQGNSAPDKSGLPSDRFSAERTGGSVSTLTIQRTQQEDSAVYLCASSPPAGRRVEQYFGPGTRLTVT.